Presented here are 28 T cell receptor beta chains from one specimen sequenced in a study of blood T cell repertoires in COVID-19 (dated by TCRdb to about 2020). Receptor amplification or capture employed the immunoSEQ multiplex PCR assay. Sourced from immuneACCESS, this table was stored by TCRdb with only in-frame sequences that have V and J called. A share of the clones is absent; for the studies checked, an unresolved V gene accounts for under half, and the remainder has no known explanation. This sample lists 150,000 to 200,000 clones; more than 85% were detected once. The top ten clones comprise just under 2% of the sample. Material for sequencing was peripheral blood. These receptors all stem from a woman aged 55-69 years with COVID-19, enrolled during active disease.

The rearrangement uses TRBV9 and TRBJ2-1; 8 bases align to TRBD2. V shed 0 bases and J 4 bases; nucleotides not matched to a gene: 6. The germline gives CDR1 SGDLS, CDR2 YYNGEE. This CDR3 has 16 residues. The CDR3 nucleotides read TGTGCCAGCAGCGTAGCCCCCCGGGGGGGGTACAATGAGCAGTTCTTC. It translates to CASSVAPRGGYNEQFF.

The rearrangement joins TRBV7-2 to TRBJ2-2, with TRBD2 identical over 8 bases. J lost 2 bases, V lost 5 bases, and 4 bases had no gene match. CDR3 length: 15 amino acids. Germline V lookup: CDR1 SGHTA, CDR2 FQGNSA. The CDR3 DNA sequence: TGTGCCAGCAGCGCTGGACTAGCAAACACCGGGGAGCTGTTTTTT. Translated: CASSAGLANTGELFF.

This chain joins TRBV29-1 and TRBJ1-1; D unclear. Germline CDR1 reads SQVTM; CDR2 reads ANQGSEA. The V gene lost 2 bases and the J gene lost 10 bases, with 8 bases spanning the gap. The CDR3 consists of 10 residues. The CDR3 DNA is TGCAGCGTTGAACAGGTTGGAGCTTTCTTT. Amino acids: CSVEQVGAFF.

The V and J genes are TRBV7-9 and TRBJ1-2; 10 bases are shared with TRBD1. Trimming at V came to 4 bases and at J to 3 bases, leaving 14 bases not matched to a gene. The CDR3 consists of 18 residues. The V gene's germline CDR1 is SEHNR and CDR2 FQNEAQ (reference sequence). The CDR3: CASSSDPGQGRRDYGYTF. The CDR3 coding sequence is TGTGCCAGCAGCTCTGATCCGGGACAGGGGAGGCGAGACTATGGCTACACCTTC.

The V call is TRBV7-2, the J call TRBJ1-3, with no clear D. CDR3 length: 12 residues. V gave up 4 bases and J gave up 5 bases, with 6 bases separating them. Germline CDR1 is SGHTA and CDR2 is FQGNSA. The CDR3 here is CASSSNRNTIYF. DNA for the CDR3: TGTGCCAGCAGCTCCAACAGAAACACCATATATTTT.

The chain carries TRBV6-6 and TRBJ1-4; unclear D gene. V was shortened by 7 bases and J by 5 bases, with 11 bases between the two germline ends. Germline V gives CDR1 MNHNY, CDR2 SVGAGI (reference sequence). This CDR3 has 13 residues. The CDR3 sequence is CASTLTRNEKLFF. CDR3 bases: TGTGCCAGCACCTTGACGAGGAATGAAAAACTGTTTTTT.

J is TRBJ1-4 and V is TRBV7-9; D is possibly TRBD1 (6 bases). This CDR3 is built from 14 residues. CDR1 is SEHNR, CDR2 FQNEAQ, per germline (reference sequence). With 6 bases removed from V and 2 bases from J, the gap between germline ends came to 10 bases. CDR3 region: CASSLQGTNEKLFF. The CDR3 region has the DNA TGTGCCAGCAGTTTACAGGGTACTAATGAAAAACTGTTTTTT.

This clone was observed a handful of times. CDR3 amino acids: CASSPSHTGGSNYGYTF. The CDR3 DNA reads TGTGCCAGCAGCCCGTCCCACACAGGGGGCTCTAACTATGGCTACACCTTC. The chain carries TRBV9 and TRBJ1-2, with TRBD1 matching over 9 bases. Trimming removed 4 bases from V and 0 bases from J; junction bases left unmatched: 10. Germline V gene data show CDR1 as SGDLS and CDR2 as YYNGEE. The CDR3 has 17 residues.

This clone turned up a few times. The chain combines TRBV7-9 with TRBJ2-7; D might be TRBD1 (5 bases). Germline V gene sequence: CDR1 SEHNR, CDR2 FQNEAQ (reference sequence). This CDR3 is 15 amino acids long. V lost 3 bases to trimming and J lost 1 base, with 13 bases between them. CDR3 amino acids: CASSFPSGQSYEQYF. The CDR3 DNA follows: TGTGCCAGCAGCTTCCCGTCCGGACAATCCTACGAGCAGTACTTC.

CDR3 region: CASSKTIPTDTQYF. The CDR3 nucleotides are TGTGCCAGCAGTAAAACAATCCCCACAGATACGCAGTATTTT. This chain links TRBV27 with TRBJ2-3; D not resolved. V lost 5 bases and J lost 2, with 11 bases in between. CDR1 is MNHEY, CDR2 SMNVEV, per germline (reference sequence). CDR3 length equals 14 residues.

Here the CDR3 reads CASSPRGRGANEKLFF. For the CDR3, the DNA is TGTGCCAGCAGCCCCAGGGGAAGAGGGGCTAATGAAAAACTGTTTTTT. The V and J genes are TRBV27 and TRBJ1-4; D may be TRBD1 (6 bases). The CDR3 sequence is 16 residues long. Germline V lookup: CDR1 MNHEY, CDR2 SMNVEV (reference sequence). Trimming cost V 6 bases and J 3 bases, with 17 bases left between them.

This clone has only a few counts. In nucleotides, the CDR3 is TGTGCCAGCAGTCGCTCCCTTCGGGGGGGACATCAGCCCCAGCATTTT. This encodes CASSRSLRGGHQPQHF. The chain recombines TRBV6-2 or TRBV6-3 with TRBJ1-5, with TRBD1 as a possible D gene (5 bases). The ends were cut back, 5 bases at V and 5 bases at J, with 19 bases in the middle. The CDR3 has 16 residues. Germline CDR1 is MNHEY and CDR2 is SVGEGT.

The chain joins TRBV2 to TRBJ1-6, with TRBD1 matching over 8 bases. The length of the CDR3 is 17 residues. V trimming: 8 bases; J trimming: 10 bases; junction bases outside the gene matches: 19. The germline CDR1 and CDR2 sequences are SNHLY and FYNNEI. The chain's CDR3 is CASFNFSPTGETSPLHF. The CDR3 DNA is TGTGCCAGCTTCAATTTCTCCCCGACAGGGGAGACCTCACCCCTCCACTTT.

The chain has TRBV5-8 and TRBJ2-7; 8 bases match TRBD1. The trim removed 0 bases at V and 4 bases at J, leaving 9 bases unmatched. CDR3 length: 16 amino acids. CDR1 and CDR2 from the germline V gene are SGHTS and YDEGEE. Here the CDR3 reads CASSLVVTGEFYEQYF. The DNA of the CDR3 is TGTGCCAGCAGCTTGGTTGTGACAGGGGAGTTTTACGAGCAGTACTTC.

In nucleotides, the CDR3 is TGTGCCAGCAGCTTAGCGGCAGCACAAGAGACCCAGTACTTC. It codes for CASSLAAAQETQYF. The chain carries TRBV5-5 and TRBJ2-5, with D maybe TRBD2 (5 bases). Germline-derived CDR1 and CDR2 are SGHKS and YYEKEE (reference sequence). V lost 2 bases, J lost 2 bases, and 10 bases lay in between. The CDR3 runs to 14 residues.

This chain joins TRBV21-1 and TRBJ1-4. TRBV21-1 is a known pseudogene. The CDR3 totals 13 residues. The CDR3 reads CASTLRDNEKLFF. The CDR3 DNA follows: TGTGCCAGCACCCTCCGGGATAATGAAAAACTGTTTTTT.

V usage is TRBV5-6 and J usage is TRBJ1-1; D is undetermined. Germline V lookup: CDR1 SGHDT, CDR2 YYEEEE. Trimming cost V 0 bases and J 0 bases, with 21 bases left between them. The CDR3 length is 19 residues. CDR3 region: CASSLVPRWEASMNTEAFF. The CDR3 DNA reads as TGTGCCAGCAGCTTGGTGCCCCGGTGGGAGGCGTCGATGAACACTGAAGCTTTCTTT.

The rearrangement uses TRBV7-7 and TRBJ2-5; TRBD2 aligns across 7 bases. The CDR3 has 14 amino acids. The V gene's germline CDR1 is SSHAT and CDR2 FNYEAQ (reference sequence). V was clipped by 5 bases and J by 2 bases; unmatched bases: 5. The CDR3 spells CASSPRGVQETQYF. In DNA form, the CDR3 reads TGTGCCAGCAGCCCCCGGGGGGTTCAAGAGACCCAGTACTTC.

The chain joins TRBV25-1 to TRBJ2-2; 9 positions match TRBD1. Trimming removed 9 bases from V and 3 bases from J; junction bases left unmatched: 17. The CDR3 runs to 18 residues. The V gene's germline CDR1 is MGHDK and CDR2 SYGVNS. CDR3 nucleotides: TGTGCCAGTGCAATCCAACAGGGGGCCGCCTTGTACACCGGGGAGCTGTTTTTT. Translation: CASAIQQGAALYTGELFF.

The rearrangement uses TRBV2 and TRBJ1-2, with TRBD1 as a possible D gene (5 bases). CDR1 SNHLY and CDR2 FYNNEI come from the germline V gene. This CDR3 is 17 amino acids long. The V end was cut by 4 bases, the J end by 1 base, with 19 bases between. CDR3 bases: TGTGCCAGCAGTGGGGAGGAACGGGACCGAGGTAACTATGGCTACACCTTC. Its protein product is CASSGEERDRGNYGYTF. The full variable domain, its missing parts supplied by reference TRBV2 and TRBJ1-2, is EPEVTQTPSHQVTQMGQEVILRCVPISNHLYFYWYRQILGQKVEFLVSFYNNEISEKSEIFDDQFSVERPDGSNFTLKIRSTKLEDSAMYFCASSGEERDRGNYGYTFGSGTRLTVV.

Worth noting for this clone: Different DNA sequences within this sample yield the same CDR3. V and J are TRBV19 and TRBJ1-1; no firm D call. Germline-derived CDR1 and CDR2 are LNHDA and SQIVND (reference sequence). Trimming removed 3 bases at V and 1 base at J, with 6 bases between. The CDR3 loop spans 13 amino acids. The DNA of the CDR3 is TGTGCCAGTAGTATTAGTGGGAACACTGAAGCTTTCTTT. This encodes CASSISGNTEAFF.

The gene calls are TRBV25-1 and TRBJ2-5; 8 positions agree with TRBD1. Trimming at V came to 10 bases and at J to 4 bases, leaving 8 bases not matched to a gene. Germline CDR1 is MGHDK and CDR2 is SYGVNS. The CDR3 contains 13 residues. The CDR3 loop is CATQRQGRETQYF. For the CDR3, the DNA is TGTGCCACACAACGACAGGGGAGAGAGACCCAGTACTTC.

This rearrangement joins TRBV11-2 to TRBJ2-5; D may be TRBD1 (6 bases). The germline V gene has CDR1 SGHAT and CDR2 FQNNGV. Trimming removed 7 bases at V and 4 bases at J, with 10 bases between. The CDR3 has 12 residues. CDR3 DNA sequence: TGTGCCAGCACCGTCAGGGGAGAGACCCAGTACTTC. The encoded protein is CASTVRGETQYF.

The chain has TRBV19 and TRBJ1-2; 8 positions match TRBD1. There are 13 residues in the CDR3. In germline, CDR1 is LNHDA, CDR2 SQIVND (reference sequence). V lost 5 bases and J lost 5; bases outside the gene matches: 4. CDR3 protein: CASSDRQGYGYTF. In DNA, the CDR3 is TGTGCCAGTAGTGATAGACAGGGGTATGGCTACACCTTC.

This chain joins TRBV30 and TRBJ1-4; 8 bases line up with TRBD1. This CDR3 is built from 14 residues. After removal of 1 base from V and 13 bases from J, the junction contained 11 bases not matched to a gene. Germline-derived CDR1 and CDR2 are GTSNPN and SVGIG (reference sequence). CDR3 residues: CAWSEYPTGDLLFF. CDR3 DNA sequence: TGTGCCTGGAGTGAGTACCCGACAGGGGATCTACTGTTTTTT.

The count of this clone is one. CDR3 sequence: CASSPGGTDTQYF. The CDR3 DNA reads as TGTGCCAGCAGCCCCGGGGGGACAGATACGCAGTATTTT. J is TRBJ2-3 and V is TRBV9; TRBD2 agrees at 7 bases. J was trimmed by 3 bases and V by 4 bases; bases with no gene match: 2. The CDR3 has 13 amino acids. The germline CDR1 and CDR2 sequences are SGDLS and YYNGEE.

The V and J genes are TRBV7-9 and TRBJ2-3; no definite D call. CDR1 is SEHNR, CDR2 FQNEAQ, per germline (reference sequence). The V end was cut by 9 bases, the J end by 0 bases, with 7 bases between. The CDR3 length is 12 residues. CDR3 sequence: CARSSSTDTQYF. As DNA, the CDR3 is TGTGCCAGATCCTCTAGCACAGATACGCAGTATTTT.

The rearrangement links TRBV12-3 or TRBV12-4 to TRBJ1-2; D remains unclear. The CDR3 runs to 12 residues. V gave up 5 bases and J gave up 5 bases, with 9 bases separating them. CDR3 amino acids: CASSLGRYGYTF. The CDR3 DNA sequence: TGTGCCAGCAGTCTGGGGAGATATGGCTACACCTTC.